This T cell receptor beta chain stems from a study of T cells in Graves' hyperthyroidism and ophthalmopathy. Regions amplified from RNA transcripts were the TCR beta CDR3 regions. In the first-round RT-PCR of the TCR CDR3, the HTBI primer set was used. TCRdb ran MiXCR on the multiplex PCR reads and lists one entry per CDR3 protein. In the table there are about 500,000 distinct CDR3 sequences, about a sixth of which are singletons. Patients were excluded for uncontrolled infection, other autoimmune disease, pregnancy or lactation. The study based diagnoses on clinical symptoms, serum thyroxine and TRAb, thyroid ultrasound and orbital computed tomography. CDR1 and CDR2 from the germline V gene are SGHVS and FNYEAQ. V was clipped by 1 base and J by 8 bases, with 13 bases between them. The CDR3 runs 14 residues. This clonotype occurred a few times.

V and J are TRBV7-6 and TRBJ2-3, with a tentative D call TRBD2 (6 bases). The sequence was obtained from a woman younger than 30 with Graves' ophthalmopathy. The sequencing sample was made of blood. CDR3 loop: CASSLEGRRGTQYF. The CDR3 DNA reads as TGTGCCAGCAGCTTAGAAGGGAGGAGGGGTACGCAGTATTTT.